These 22 T cell receptor beta chains originate from one sample sequenced in a study of T-cell reconstitution after alpha-beta-depleted transplantation in children. As it was prepared, the TCRbeta library received unique molecular identifiers. TCRdb analysed the PCR reads with MiXCR anew, one entry per CDR3 protein. The table lists 200,000 to 250,000 distinct CDR3 sequences, roughly 8.3% of them singletons. This sample comprised PBMCs, mostly from graft donor cells, obtained 360 days after TCRalphabeta/CD19-depleted stem cell transplant. The receptors shown here come from a male patient aged 2 to 9 who had a stem cell transplant for acute myeloid leukemia, so the T cells may come from the graft donor.

This chain links TRBV12-3 or TRBV12-4 with TRBJ1-1; a possible D gene is TRBD1 (5 bases). The CDR3 is 13 amino acids. The chain's CDR3 is CPRPPRARTEAFF. The CDR3 DNA reads as TGTCCTCGCCCTCCCAGGGCCCGCACTGAAGCTTTCTTT.

This clonotype was seen ten or more times. For the CDR3, the DNA is TGCAGTGCTAGAGGTAGCGGGGTCACAGATACGCAGTATTTT. Its translation: CSARGSGVTDTQYF. The chain is built from TRBV20-1 and TRBJ2-3; 8 nucleotides line up with TRBD2. Germline V gene lookup returns CDR1 DFQATT and CDR2 SNEGSKA (reference sequence). The CDR3 is 14 amino acids. The V gene end was trimmed by 1 base and the J gene end by 2 bases; junction bases not matched to a gene: 2.

This clonotype was observed a few times. This chain links TRBV10-3 with TRBJ2-7; D assignment may be TRBD1 or TRBD2 (5 bases each). This CDR3 has 13 residues. Germline-derived CDR1 and CDR2 are ENHRY and SYGVKD. V shed 2 bases and J shed 9 bases, with 14 bases lying between them. CDR3 in DNA: TGTGCCATCAGTGAGGCCGGGGACGTAGGGCAGTACGTC. It is translated as CAISEAGDVGQYV.

This chain uses TRBV5-1 with TRBJ2-5; tentatively, D is TRBD1 (5 bases). Trimming took off 8 bases at V and 4 bases at J, with 15 bases between the two ends. This CDR3 is 13 amino acids long. Germline loops: CDR1 SGHRS, CDR2 YFSETQ. Here the CDR3 reads CASSTVVGETQYF. CDR3 bases: TGCGCCAGTTCGACAGTCGTAGGAGAGACCCAGTACTTC.

V and J are TRBV20-1 and TRBJ2-1; 8 bases are shared with TRBD2. The germline gives CDR1 DFQATT, CDR2 SNEGSKA (reference sequence). The CDR3 has 15 residues. Losses at the gene ends were 6 bases for V and 7 bases for J; bases not matched to a gene: 14. DNA of the CDR3: TGCAGTGCGAGCAGTCTAGCGGGCCCCTGGAATGAGCAGTTCTTC. As protein: CSASSLAGPWNEQFF.

This clonotype showed up many times. V is TRBV7-9 and J is TRBJ1-1, with D possibly being TRBD1 (6 bases). The germline CDR1 and CDR2 sequences are SEHNR and FQNEAQ (reference sequence). This CDR3 is built from 17 residues. V lost 1 base and J 0 bases, leaving 15 bases between the germline ends. The CDR3 loop reads CASSLEQGWSMNTEAFF. For the CDR3, the DNA is TGTGCCAGCAGCTTAGAGCAGGGGTGGTCCATGAACACTGAAGCTTTCTTT.

V is TRBV12-3 or TRBV12-4 and J is TRBJ1-2; D remains ambiguous. The CDR3 sequence is 16 residues long. Trimming removed 5 bases at V and 0 bases at J, with 16 bases between. CDR3 region: CASSPNRKGSNYGYTF. For the CDR3, the DNA is TGTGCCAGCAGTCCCAACCGTAAAGGATCTAACTATGGCTACACCTTC.

This clonotype was counted ten times or more. J is TRBJ2-5 and V is TRBV29-1; maybe TRBD2 (5 bases). The CDR3 has 12 residues. The germline CDR1 and CDR2 sequences are SQVTM and ANQGSEA. V dropped 6 bases and J dropped 3 bases, with 11 bases sitting between them. The CDR3 here is CSVTGGKETQYF. The CDR3 DNA sequence: TGCAGCGTGACTGGAGGAAAAGAGACCCAGTACTTC.

There are a few counts of this clonotype. The genes are TRBV20-1 and TRBJ2-2, with 8 nucleotides matching TRBD2. Per the germline V gene, CDR1 is DFQATT and CDR2 is SNEGSKA (reference sequence). The CDR3 totals 15 residues. Trimming cost V 4 bases and J 5 bases; bases outside gene matches: 9. The CDR3 sequence is CSATRAGEGTGELFF. The CDR3 DNA sequence: TGCAGTGCTACCCGAGCGGGAGAAGGGACCGGGGAGCTGTTTTTT.

The rearrangement links TRBV28 to TRBJ2-2; weak D call: TRBD1 (5 bases). The V and J ends lost 8 bases and 3 bases respectively, with 7 bases between them. The CDR3 is made up of 12 amino acids. The V gene's germline CDR1 is MDHEN and CDR2 SYDVKM. The CDR3 nucleotides read TGTGCCAGCGCCAGGGACACCGGGGAGCTGTTTTTT. It codes for CASARDTGELFF.

This clonotype has a handful of counts. The V call is TRBV29-1, the J call TRBJ2-3; 9 nucleotides align to TRBD2. This CDR3 is built from 17 residues. Looked up from germline, CDR1 is SQVTM and CDR2 is ANQGSEA. Trimming removed 0 bases from V and 5 bases from J; junction bases left unmatched: 12. The CDR3 spells CSVEDKASGMYGDTQYF. CDR3 nucleotides: TGCAGCGTTGAAGATAAGGCTAGCGGGATGTACGGAGATACGCAGTATTTT.

At least ten counts were recorded for this clonotype. The chain employs TRBV29-1 and TRBJ2-5; either TRBD1 or TRBD2 may fit D (5 bases each). V was pared by 6 bases and J by 3 bases, with 11 bases between. The CDR3 contains 12 residues. Germline values: CDR1 SQVTM, CDR2 ANQGSEA. The CDR3 region is CSVRRGEETQYF. CDR3 nucleotide sequence: TGCAGCGTGCGGCGAGGGGAAGAGACCCAGTACTTC.

There are many counts of this clonotype. V gene TRBV2 combines with J gene TRBJ1-1; 8 bases are shared with TRBD1. The CDR3 extends over 15 amino acids. J was trimmed by 0 bases and V by 6 bases; bases with no gene match: 6. The germline gives CDR1 SNHLY, CDR2 FYNNEI. CDR3 nucleotides: TGTGCCAGCAGATTCCGGGACAGGATGAACACTGAAGCTTTCTTT. Translated: CASRFRDRMNTEAFF.

This clonotype has ten or more counts. The chain couples TRBV10-3 to TRBJ1-5, with D maybe TRBD1 (6 bases). CDR3 length equals 14 residues. Germline assignment: CDR1 ENHRY and CDR2 SYGVKD. Trimming stripped 6 bases from V and 4 bases from J, with 13 bases between. Written as DNA, the CDR3 is TGTGCCATCAGGCCTCAGGGGACTAATCAGCCCCAGCATTTT. Residues: CAIRPQGTNQPQHF.

This clonotype was observed a few times. The CDR3 loop is CSVEAGQIYNEQFF. CDR3 bases: TGCAGCGTTGAGGCGGGACAGATCTACAATGAGCAGTTCTTC. The V gene is TRBV29-1, the J gene TRBJ2-1; D is perhaps TRBD1 (7 bases). V shed 3 bases and J shed 3 bases, with 12 bases lying between them. This CDR3 region has 14 residues. Germline lookup yields CDR1 SQVTM and CDR2 ANQGSEA.

This clonotype appeared many times. The chain uses TRBV4-3 and TRBJ2-7; D remains ambiguous. V lost 0 bases and J 4 bases, leaving 7 bases between the germline ends. This CDR3 region has 13 residues. Looked up from germline, CDR1 is LGHNA and CDR2 is YSLEER. CDR3 amino acids: CASSQDLLYEQYF. The CDR3 region has the DNA TGCGCCAGCAGCCAAGATCTGTTGTACGAGCAGTACTTC.

CDR3 in amino acids: CASLGVGGADTEAFF. Written as DNA, the CDR3 is TGTGCCAGTCTGGGGGTCGGGGGCGCGGACACTGAAGCTTTCTTT. V and J are TRBV10-3 and TRBJ1-1, with D maybe TRBD1 (6 bases). Germline assignment: CDR1 ENHRY and CDR2 SYGVKD. V was trimmed by 10 bases and J by 3 bases, leaving 21 bases between them. This CDR3 is 15 amino acids long.

The chain recombines TRBV12-3 or TRBV12-4 with TRBJ1-2; D might be TRBD1 (5 bases). The CDR3 sequence is 13 residues long. V dropped 3 bases and J dropped 4 bases, with 9 bases sitting between them. Here the CDR3 reads CASSFGRAYGYTF. CDR3 nucleotides: TGTGCCAGCAGTTTTGGCAGGGCCTATGGCTACACCTTC.

This chain uses TRBV29-1 with TRBJ2-3; D ambiguous. CDR3 length: 14 residues. Germline CDR1 and CDR2: SQVTM and ANQGSEA. The V end was cut by 3 bases, the J end by 1 base, with 11 bases between. Here the CDR3 DNA reads TGCAGCGTTGAGGGCCGGCACGGCACAGATACGCAGTATTTT. The encoded protein is CSVEGRHGTDTQYF.

The V gene is TRBV14, the J gene TRBJ1-6; possible D gene TRBD1, 6 bases. Trimming removed 1 base from V and 12 bases from J, with 16 bases in between. CDR3 length: 15 residues. Germline-derived CDR1 and CDR2 are SGHDN and FVKESK. CDR3 loop: CASSQVGGHGGPLHF. CDR3 coding DNA: TGTGCCAGCAGCCAAGTTGGGGGGCACGGGGGACCCCTCCACTTT.

This clonotype was picked up a small number of times. For the CDR3, the DNA is TGTGCCAGCCGAGGGGAAGGTCAAGAGACCCAGTACTTC. Translation: CASRGEGQETQYF. The rearrangement joins TRBV2 to TRBJ2-5; D is perhaps TRBD1 or TRBD2 (5 bases each). CDR3 length: 13 residues. CDR1 and CDR2 from the germline V gene are SNHLY and FYNNEI. Deletions cut 8 bases from V and 2 bases from J, with 12 bases between.

This clonotype showed up just a few times. V is TRBV20-1 and J is TRBJ2-5; TRBD1 might be the D (5 bases). Germline values: CDR1 DFQATT, CDR2 SNEGSKA (reference sequence). This CDR3 spans 14 amino acids. With 3 bases removed from V and 0 bases from J, the gap between germline ends came to 11 bases. CDR3 bases: TGCAGTGCTAGCAAACAGGCGTACCAAGAGACCCAGTACTTC. The encoded protein is CSASKQAYQETQYF.